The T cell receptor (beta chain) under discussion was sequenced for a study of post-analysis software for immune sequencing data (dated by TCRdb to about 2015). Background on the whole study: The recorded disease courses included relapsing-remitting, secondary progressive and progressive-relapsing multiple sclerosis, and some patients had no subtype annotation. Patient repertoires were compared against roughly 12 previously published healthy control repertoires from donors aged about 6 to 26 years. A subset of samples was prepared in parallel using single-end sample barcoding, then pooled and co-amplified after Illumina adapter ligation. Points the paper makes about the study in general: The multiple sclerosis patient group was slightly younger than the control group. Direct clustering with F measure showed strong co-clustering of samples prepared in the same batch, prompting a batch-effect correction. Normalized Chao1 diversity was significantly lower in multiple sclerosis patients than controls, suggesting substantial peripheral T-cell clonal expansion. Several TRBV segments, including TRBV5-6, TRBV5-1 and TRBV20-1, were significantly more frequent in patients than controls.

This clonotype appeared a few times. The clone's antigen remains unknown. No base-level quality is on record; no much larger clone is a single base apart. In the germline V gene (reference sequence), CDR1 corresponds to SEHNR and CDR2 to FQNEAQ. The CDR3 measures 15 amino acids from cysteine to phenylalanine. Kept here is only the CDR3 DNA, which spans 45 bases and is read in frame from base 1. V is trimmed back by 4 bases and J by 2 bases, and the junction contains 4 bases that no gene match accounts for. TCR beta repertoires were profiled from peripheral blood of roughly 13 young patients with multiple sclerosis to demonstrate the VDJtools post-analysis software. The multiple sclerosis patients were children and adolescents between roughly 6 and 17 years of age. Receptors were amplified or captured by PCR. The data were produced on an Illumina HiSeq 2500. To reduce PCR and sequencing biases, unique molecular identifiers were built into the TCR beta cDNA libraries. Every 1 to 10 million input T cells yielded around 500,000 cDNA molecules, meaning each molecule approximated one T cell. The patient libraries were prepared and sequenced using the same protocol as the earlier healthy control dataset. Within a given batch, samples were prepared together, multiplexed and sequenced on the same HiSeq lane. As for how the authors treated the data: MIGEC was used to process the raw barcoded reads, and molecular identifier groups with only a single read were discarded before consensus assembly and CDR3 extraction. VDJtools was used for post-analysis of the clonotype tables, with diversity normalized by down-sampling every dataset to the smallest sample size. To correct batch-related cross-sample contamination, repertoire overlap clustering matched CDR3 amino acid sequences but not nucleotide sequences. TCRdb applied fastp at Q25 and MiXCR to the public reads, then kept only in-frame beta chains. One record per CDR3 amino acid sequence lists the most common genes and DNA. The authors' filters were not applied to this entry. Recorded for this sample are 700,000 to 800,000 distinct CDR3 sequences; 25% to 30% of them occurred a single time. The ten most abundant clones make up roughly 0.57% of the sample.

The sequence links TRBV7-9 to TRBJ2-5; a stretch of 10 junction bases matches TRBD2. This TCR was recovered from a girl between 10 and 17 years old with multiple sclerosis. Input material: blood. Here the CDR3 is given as CASSYLAGGQETQYF. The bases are TGTGCCAGCAGCTACTTAGCGGGGGGACAAGAGACCCAGTACTTC.